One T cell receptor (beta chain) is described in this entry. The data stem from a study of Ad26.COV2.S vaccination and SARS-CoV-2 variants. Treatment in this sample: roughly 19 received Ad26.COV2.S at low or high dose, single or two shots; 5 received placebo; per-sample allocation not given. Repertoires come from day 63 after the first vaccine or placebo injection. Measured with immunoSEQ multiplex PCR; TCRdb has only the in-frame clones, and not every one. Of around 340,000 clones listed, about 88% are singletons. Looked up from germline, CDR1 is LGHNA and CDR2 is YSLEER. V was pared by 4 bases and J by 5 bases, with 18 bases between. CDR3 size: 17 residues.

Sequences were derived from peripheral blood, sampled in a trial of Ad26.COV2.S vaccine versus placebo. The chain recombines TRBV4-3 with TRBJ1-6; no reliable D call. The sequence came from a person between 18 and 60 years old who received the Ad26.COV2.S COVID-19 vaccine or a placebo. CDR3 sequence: CASSPPPRGSNNSPLHF. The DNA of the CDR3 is TGCGCCAGCAGCCCCCCCCCGCGGGGTTCTAATAATTCACCCCTCCACTTT.